This TCR beta chain is from a study of CD8 T cells in Susac syndrome. The CD8+ and CD4+ T cells were isolated magnetically using a negative isolation approach, whereas the TEMRA cells were enriched by FACS. With regard to this clonotype: Its antigen is as yet unknown.

An amount of RNA that ranged from about 0.45 to 1 ug was reverse transcribed with random hexamers. Amplification of TCR beta CDR3 was carried out by immunoSEQ multiplex PCR, which covered 54 Vbeta and 13 Jbeta segments. From the immunoSEQ multiplex PCR reads, TCRdb called clonotypes with MiXCR, one entry per CDR3 protein. The top ten clones hold just under 0.4% of a sample with about 73,000 distinct CDR3 sequences, around 96% of them seen once. Findings and limits, study-wide: Acknowledgment was made by the study that its TCR sequencing and HLA analysis involved a relatively small number of individuals.

Material for sequencing was CD8+ T cells from PBMCs. This sequence originates from a human donor with multiple sclerosis.

CDR3 protein: CASSGPEPRGAFF. For the CDR3, the DNA is TGTGCCAGCAGTGGGCCAGAGCCTAGGGGTGCTTTCTTT. The V gene is TRBV27, the J gene TRBJ1-1; a possible D gene is TRBD1 (5 bases). V shed 5 bases and J shed 11 bases, with 18 bases lying between them. The germline gives CDR1 MNHEY, CDR2 SMNVEV (reference sequence). The CDR3 is made up of 13 amino acids.